This is a list of T cell receptor beta chains from one sample in a study of regulatory T cells in long-lasting Graves disease. One entry per CDR3 protein results from TCRdb running MiXCR on the multiplex PCR reads. The sample holds 350,000 to 550,000 distinct CDR3 sequences, roughly 15% seen once. These sequences were also reported in another study, on T cells in Graves' hyperthyroidism and ophthalmopathy.

Here the sequenced sample was peripheral blood mononuclear cells (PBMCs), taken at new diagnosis, from a patient treated with antithyroid drugs. These receptors came from a young woman with Graves disease. Both conserved end residues are part of each CDR3. The D gene is left open where the match is weak. Where a row states a size, it is once, few, many or the class of an expanded clone; other rows omit it.

clone_size d_call j_call cdr3_length v_call cdr3_nt cdr3_aa
many . TRBJ1-1 13 TRBV4-2 TGTGCCAGCAGCCCGGATCCGAACACTGAAGCTTTCTTT CASSPDPNTEAFF
. . TRBJ2-1 15 TRBV20-1 TGCAGTGCTAGGCCTAGCGGGACAGGAAACAATGAGCAGTTCTTC CSARPSGTGNNEQFF
many . TRBJ2-7 13 TRBV28 TGTGCCAGCACCTTCGCAGGGATCTACGAGCAGTACTTC CASTFAGIYEQYF
many TRBD2 TRBJ2-1 16 TRBV20-1 TGCAGTGCTAGGCCACCCGGGACTAGCGGGGTCAATGAGCAGTTCTTC CSARPPGTSGVNEQFF
. . TRBJ2-3 12 TRBV29-1 TGCAGCGTTGAAATCCCCCCAGATACGCAGTATTTT CSVEIPPDTQYF
many TRBD1 TRBJ2-7 14 TRBV4-3 TGCGCCAGCAGCCAAGACCCGGGACAGGGGAAGCAGTACTTC CASSQDPGQGKQYF
. . TRBJ2-5 16 TRBV10-3 TGTGCCATCAGTGAGGGTCCCGAGACCGACCAAGAGACCCAGTACTTC CAISEGPETDQETQYF
. TRBD2 TRBJ2-1 15 TRBV5-1 TGCGCCAGCGGGGGACTAGCGGGAGTAGCAAGTGAGCAGTTCTTC CASGGLAGVASEQFF
many . TRBJ2-3 15 TRBV20-1 TGCAGTGCTAGACTGGCAGGGAAGGAGACAGATACGCAGTATTTT CSARLAGKETDTQYF
. . TRBJ2-1 14 TRBV18 TGTTCCAGCTCACCACTAACCACCTACAATGAGCAGTTCTTC CSSSPLTTYNEQFF
. TRBD1 TRBJ1-6 12 TRBV30 TGTGCCTGGAGTGTAGGGGGCTCACCCCTCCACTTT CAWSVGGSPLHF
many . TRBJ2-1 11 TRBV6-1 TGTGCCAGCAGTTACGCGGTACAGCAGTTCTTC CASSYAVQQFF
. TRBD2 TRBJ2-7 14 TRBV2 TGTGCCAGCAACCTTAGCGGGAGTCGGAACGAGCAGTACTTC CASNLSGSRNEQYF
. TRBD2 TRBJ2-3 15 TRBV7-9 TGTGCCAGCAGACAGACTAGCGGGAGGGCGGATACGCAGTATTTT CASRQTSGRADTQYF
. TRBD1 TRBJ2-5 18 TRBV11-2 TGTGCCAGCAGCACCCCAGAGTCCGGGACAGGGATGGTAGGGACCCAGTACTTC CASSTPESGTGMVGTQYF
. TRBD1 TRBJ2-7 15 TRBV5-1 TGCGCCAGCAGCCCTACAGGGGCCCTCTCCTACGAGCAGTACTTC CASSPTGALSYEQYF
. . TRBJ2-5 12 TRBV27 TGTGCCAGCACGCAAGCTCAAGAGACCCAGTACTTC CASTQAQETQYF
many . TRBJ1-5 14 TRBV28 TGTGCCAGCAGTTACAGGGATCCTGGTCAGCCCCAGCATTTT CASSYRDPGQPQHF
many TRBD2 TRBJ2-7 16 TRBV6-5 TGTGCCAGCAGTTACCTGCCGGGACTAGCGGGAGACGAGCAGTACTTC CASSYLPGLAGDEQYF
many TRBD2 TRBJ2-7 18 TRBV16 TGTGCCAGCAGCCAATCGCCTCTAGGACTAGCTAAGCTATACGAGCAGTACTTC CASSQSPLGLAKLYEQYF
many . TRBJ2-1 16 TRBV6-2/TRBV6-3 TGTGCCAGCAGTTGGGGCCACCAAGACAGGTACAATGAGCAGTTCTTC CASSWGHQDRYNEQFF
once . TRBJ1-1 13 TRBV2 TGTGCCAGCAGACAACAGGAGAACACTGAAGCTTTCTTT CASRQQENTEAFF
many TRBD2 TRBJ2-3 14 TRBV29-1 TGCAGCGTTGGTTTAGCGGGAGTCATAGATACGCAGTATTTT CSVGLAGVIDTQYF
many . TRBJ1-2 12 TRBV30 TGTGCCTGGAACTCCGGGGTCTATGGCTACACCTTC CAWNSGVYGYTF
. TRBD2 TRBJ2-5 17 TRBV19 TGTGCCAGTAGCACCACTAGCGGGAGAAGAGGGCGAGAGACCCAGTACTTC CASSTTSGRRGRETQYF
. . TRBJ2-1 15 TRBV19 TGTGCCAGTAGTATAGATAGTAGCGGCTACAATGAGCAGTTCTTC CASSIDSSGYNEQFF
many TRBD1 TRBJ2-3 14 TRBV7-9 TGTGCTAGCAGCTTGACAGGGGAGCCGGATACGCAGTATTTT CASSLTGEPDTQYF
. TRBD2 TRBJ2-3 14 TRBV7-7 TGTGCTAGCAGCCGGGAGGGTCTCACAGATACGCAGTATTTT CASSREGLTDTQYF
few . TRBJ1-2 12 TRBV29-1 TGCAGCGTTGATCACACTAACTATGGCTACACCTTC CSVDHTNYGYTF
many . TRBJ1-1 13 TRBV12-3/TRBV12-4 TGTGCCAGCAGCACAACCCAAGACACTGAAGCTTTCTTT CASSTTQDTEAFF
many . TRBJ1-5 13 TRBV28 TGTGCCAGCAGTTTATTCGGCCAACAGCCCCAGCATTTT CASSLFGQQPQHF
. . TRBJ2-7 11 TRBV25-1 TGTGCCCCACCGTCCGACTACGAGCAGTACTTC CAPPSDYEQYF